One T cell receptor (beta chain) is described in this entry. Its cognate antigen has yet to be identified. Base qualities are not recorded, but no much larger clone differs from it by a single base. This sample is part of a study of spatial heterogeneity in lung cancer (dated by TCRdb to between 2017 and 2020). Background for the entire study: Donors were 65 to 85 patients with early-stage, untreated non-small cell lung cancer from the lung TRACERx cohort. In non-small cell lung cancer, the study made a quantitative comparison of TCR alpha and beta repertoires among multiple tumor regions, matched nontumor lung and blood. More beta-chain than alpha-chain transcripts were consistently detected, likely reflecting higher beta-chain transcript abundance. In the raw uncorrected reads, each unique combination of TCR and UMI appeared on average more than ten times. At surgery, about 210 tumor regions, fewer than 85 matched nontumor lung samples and 56 PBMC samples were TCR-sequenced for both alpha and beta chains. The study linked features of the TCR repertoire to counts of nonsynonymous mutations, which were determined by whole-exome sequencing of tumor tissue. Follow-up PBMC samples were sequenced whenever available, with a median time to follow-up of around two years after resection. The full study reports these points: Additional single-cell paired TCR alpha and beta sequencing was considered necessary to confirm, at a functional level, the hypothesis that regional TCRs recognize regional mutations. Ubiquitous expanded tumor TCRs were detected in blood more often at tumor resection than at routine follow-up. Only 14 to 15 patients were included in the comparisons of baseline and follow-up blood repertoires.

The time point label corresponds to: blood at routine non-recurrence follow-up after resection. Whole RNA extracted from tumor and nontumor lung tissue, or from cryopreserved PBMC samples, was used for TCR sequencing without cell sorting. A patient was chosen for TCR sequencing only when enough RNA was available from at least two tumor regions. The method behind the library was 5' RACE. The sequencing machine was a NextSeq 500. The TCR library protocol attached a unique molecular identifier to each TCR cDNA molecule to allow correction of PCR and sequencing errors. In the paper's pipeline: Decombinator tools were used for TCR identification, UMI-based error correction and CDR3 extraction. Expanded TCRs were defined as those above a frequency of 2 per 1,000, corresponding to the top 1% of the tumor frequency distribution. Renyi diversity was calculated using the R vegan package after each repertoire was subsampled 100 times to 5,000 TCRs. CDR3 similarity networks were built from amino acid triplet string-kernel similarity, with CDR3s being connected when pairwise similarity was above 0.82. TCRdb cleaned the public reads at Q25 with fastp, built clones with MiXCR and kept in-frame beta chains. Rows with one shared CDR3 protein collapse into an entry with the most common genes and DNA. TCRdb's processing, not the study's, gives the V and J calls here. The sample contains around 98,000 distinct CDR3 sequences, around 19% of them found a single time. About a fifth of the sample lies in the top ten.

CDR1 and CDR2, looked up from the germline V gene, are SNHLY and FYNNEI. Measured from the cysteine to the phenylalanine, the CDR3 is 11 residues long. The read is trimmed to its CDR3 DNA, 33 bases read in frame from base 1. V trim: 7 bases; J trim: 7 bases; unmatched bases: 3. This TCR came from a male donor with early-stage non-small cell lung cancer. This sequence uses TRBV2 and TRBJ2-5; TRBD1 lines up with 7 middle nucleotides. The sample was PBMCs, taken at follow-up. The sequence in DNA is TGTGCCAGCACAACAGGGGTGACCCAGTACTTC. It codes for CASTTGVTQYF.